This is a list of T cell receptor beta chains from one sample in a study. Each CDR3 protein gets one entry after TCRdb re-called the 5' RACE reads with MiXCR. This table holds about 13,000 distinct CDR3 sequences, 20% to 30% found once. Material for sequencing was naive CD4+ T cells sorted from blood. The receptors originated from a female donor with breast cancer. The conserved cysteine and the conserved F or W are not part of the CDR3 here.

j_call v_call cdr3_aa
TRBJ1-1 TRBV6-5 ASSYQGRTEAF
TRBJ1-2 TRBV5-6 ASSLTTRGYT
TRBJ2-1 TRBV7-2 ASSLEIGGYNEQF
TRBJ1-4 TRBV20-1 SAQTLPGKLF
TRBJ1-3 TRBV20-1 SARDWGASGNTIY
TRBJ2-1 TRBV7-8 ASTPTNREAGWSSYNEQF
TRBJ2-2 TRBV4-2 ASSQRGPSNTGELF
TRBJ2-2 TRBV20-1 SARMGANGELF
TRBJ2-1 TRBV4-1 ASSQGSPASGHYNEQF
TRBJ2-7 TRBV4-1 ASSQTTLTSGGTYEQY
TRBJ2-1 TRBV6-1 ASSEGVGGRNYNEQF
TRBJ2-1 TRBV10-1 ASGREGYNEQF
TRBJ1-1 TRBV6-5 ASSYAGGTEAF
TRBJ2-7 TRBV24-1 ATSNGGQGRSYEQY
TRBJ2-2 TRBV19 ASSIGGATGELF
TRBJ1-4 TRBV6-6 ASSYSTGLGNEKLF
TRBJ1-4 TRBV7-9 ASSLTAANDKLS
TRBJ2-1 TRBV24-1 ATSDTGLAGYNEQF